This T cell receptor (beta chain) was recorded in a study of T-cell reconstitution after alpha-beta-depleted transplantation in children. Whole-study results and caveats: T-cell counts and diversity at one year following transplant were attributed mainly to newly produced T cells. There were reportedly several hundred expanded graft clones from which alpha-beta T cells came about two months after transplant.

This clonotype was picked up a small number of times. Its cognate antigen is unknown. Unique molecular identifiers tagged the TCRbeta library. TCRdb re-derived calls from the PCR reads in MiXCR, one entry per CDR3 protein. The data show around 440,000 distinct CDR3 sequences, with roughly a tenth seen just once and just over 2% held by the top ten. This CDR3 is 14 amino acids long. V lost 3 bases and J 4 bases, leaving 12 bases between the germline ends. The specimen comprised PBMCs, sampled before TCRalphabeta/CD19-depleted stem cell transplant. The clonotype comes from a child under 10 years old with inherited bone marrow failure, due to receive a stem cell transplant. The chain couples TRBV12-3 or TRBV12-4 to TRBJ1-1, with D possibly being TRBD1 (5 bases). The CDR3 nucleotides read TGTGCCAGCAGTTTGAGTTCTCAGGGCACTGAAGCTTTCTTT. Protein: CASSLSSQGTEAFF.